The rows below give T cell receptor beta chains drawn from one sample of a study of blood T cells in healthy people across ages. TCRdb reprocessed the 5' RACE reads via MiXCR and lists one record per CDR3 protein. Of about 1.6 million distinct CDR3 sequences listed, about 35% are singletons. Sequencing input: blood. The receptors were sampled from a woman between 25 and 40 years old in good health. Both conserved end residues are part of each CDR3. The order of the fields is V gene, J gene, D gene, clone size, CDR3 DNA, CDR3 protein. A D gene is named only where the DNA matches it firmly. A row's size may be missing; if present it is once, few, many or a size class.

v_call: TRBV9
j_call: TRBJ2-7
d_call: -
clone_size: -
cdr3_nt: TGTGCCAGCAGCGTAGGTCTCGGGAGAGAAGACGAGCAGTACTTC
cdr3_aa: CASSVGLGREDEQYF

v_call: TRBV4-1
j_call: TRBJ1-4
d_call: -
clone_size: many
cdr3_nt: TGCGCCAGCAGCCAAATCCTCCCCACAGACACAACTAATGAAAAACTGTTTTTT
cdr3_aa: CASSQILPTDTTNEKLFF

v_call: TRBV28
j_call: TRBJ1-2
d_call: TRBD1
clone_size: -
cdr3_nt: TGTGCCAGCAGTTTCGACAGGGTAGGGTATGGCTACACCTTC
cdr3_aa: CASSFDRVGYGYTF

v_call: TRBV9
j_call: TRBJ2-2
d_call: -
clone_size: -
cdr3_nt: TGTGCCAGCAGCCTCCTCAGGGTCCCCGGGGAGCTGTTTTTT
cdr3_aa: CASSLLRVPGELFF

v_call: TRBV9
j_call: TRBJ1-2
d_call: -
clone_size: -
cdr3_nt: TGTGCCAGCAGCGTACCCGGGGGCTATGGCTACACCTTC
cdr3_aa: CASSVPGGYGYTF

v_call: TRBV15
j_call: TRBJ2-6
d_call: -
clone_size: few
cdr3_nt: TGTGCCACCAGCACCTTCTCTGGGGCCAGCGTCCTGACTTTC
cdr3_aa: CATSTFSGASVLTF

v_call: TRBV5-1
j_call: TRBJ2-1
d_call: -
clone_size: -
cdr3_nt: TGCGCCAGCAGTTCGGACAGCCTAGCCAACAATGAGCAGTTCTTC
cdr3_aa: CASSSDSLANNEQFF

v_call: TRBV5-1
j_call: TRBJ2-5
d_call: -
clone_size: few
cdr3_nt: TGCGCCAGCAGTGGACAATCCCAAGAGACCCAGTACTTC
cdr3_aa: CASSGQSQETQYF

v_call: TRBV4-1
j_call: TRBJ2-3
d_call: TRBD2
clone_size: -
cdr3_nt: TGCGCCAGCAGGGCTAGCGGGACTAGCACAGATACGCAGTATTTT
cdr3_aa: CASRASGTSTDTQYF

v_call: TRBV9
j_call: TRBJ2-7
d_call: -
clone_size: many
cdr3_nt: TGTGCCAGCAGCCCCGGGAATTACGAGCAGTACTTC
cdr3_aa: CASSPGNYEQYF

v_call: TRBV3-1
j_call: TRBJ2-3
d_call: TRBD2
clone_size: few
cdr3_nt: TGTGCCAGCAGCCAGCACGGGACTAGCGACACAGATACGCAGTATTTT
cdr3_aa: CASSQHGTSDTDTQYF

v_call: TRBV12-3/TRBV12-4
j_call: TRBJ1-2
d_call: -
clone_size: many
cdr3_nt: TGTGCCAGCAGCAACTATGGCTACACCTTC
cdr3_aa: CASSNYGYTF

v_call: TRBV11-2
j_call: TRBJ2-6
d_call: -
clone_size: -
cdr3_nt: TGTGCCAGCAGCTCGACAGATACTGGGGCCAACGTCCTGACTTTC
cdr3_aa: CASSSTDTGANVLTF

v_call: TRBV12-3/TRBV12-4
j_call: TRBJ2-5
d_call: -
clone_size: many
cdr3_nt: TGTGCCAGCAGTGCCGGGATGTCGGTTACCCAGTACTTC
cdr3_aa: CASSAGMSVTQYF

v_call: TRBV25-1
j_call: TRBJ1-6
d_call: TRBD1
clone_size: few
cdr3_nt: TGTGCCAGCACCGCCTCACAGGGGGCCCGCGGATCACCCCTCCACTTT
cdr3_aa: CASTASQGARGSPLHF

v_call: TRBV5-1
j_call: TRBJ1-1
d_call: -
clone_size: -
cdr3_nt: TGCGCCAGCAGCTTGCGGTCGGACAACACTGAAGCTTTCTTT
cdr3_aa: CASSLRSDNTEAFF

v_call: TRBV11-2
j_call: TRBJ2-3
d_call: TRBD2
clone_size: few
cdr3_nt: TGTGCCAGCAGCTTACTCAGCGGGAGCTTCCTCACAGATACGCAGTATTTT
cdr3_aa: CASSLLSGSFLTDTQYF

v_call: TRBV6-6
j_call: TRBJ1-6
d_call: -
clone_size: -
cdr3_nt: TGTGCCAGCACTAACGGTGGCTCCTATAATTCACCCCTCCACTTT
cdr3_aa: CASTNGGSYNSPLHF

v_call: TRBV27
j_call: TRBJ2-7
d_call: -
clone_size: -
cdr3_nt: TGTGCCAGCAGCGTCCGGGCTCATTCCTACGAGCAGTACTTC
cdr3_aa: CASSVRAHSYEQYF

v_call: TRBV27
j_call: TRBJ2-1
d_call: -
clone_size: few
cdr3_nt: TGTGCCAGCAAATCCGACCAGGGACGCCATCAGTTCTTC
cdr3_aa: CASKSDQGRHQFF

v_call: TRBV20-1
j_call: TRBJ2-7
d_call: -
clone_size: -
cdr3_nt: TGCAGTGCTAGTACCAAAGCAGTCTACGAGCAGTACTTC
cdr3_aa: CSASTKAVYEQYF

v_call: TRBV20-1
j_call: TRBJ2-1
d_call: -
clone_size: -
cdr3_nt: TGCAGTGCTGTTCGCGGGCCAAGCAATGGGCAGTTCTTC
cdr3_aa: CSAVRGPSNGQFF

v_call: TRBV4-1
j_call: TRBJ2-7
d_call: -
clone_size: -
cdr3_nt: TGCGCCAGCAGCCGAAATAGGGGCCACGAGCAGTACTTC
cdr3_aa: CASSRNRGHEQYF

v_call: TRBV29-1
j_call: TRBJ2-5
d_call: -
clone_size: few
cdr3_nt: TGCAGCGCACATGGGGGCGAAGAGACCCAGTACTTC
cdr3_aa: CSAHGGEETQYF

v_call: TRBV5-1
j_call: TRBJ2-1
d_call: -
clone_size: -
cdr3_nt: TGCGCCAGCAGCTTGGTACCCAGGGGTTCCCGAGGGGAGCAGTTCTTC
cdr3_aa: CASSLVPRGSRGEQFF

v_call: TRBV20-1
j_call: TRBJ2-3
d_call: -
clone_size: -
cdr3_nt: TGCAGTGCTAGAAAACCCGTACAGGATACGCAGTATTTT
cdr3_aa: CSARKPVQDTQYF

v_call: TRBV29-1
j_call: TRBJ1-4
d_call: -
clone_size: -
cdr3_nt: TGCAGCGTGAAAAGGAATGAAAAACGGTTTTTT
cdr3_aa: CSVKRNEKRFF

v_call: TRBV4-1
j_call: TRBJ2-7
d_call: TRBD1
clone_size: many
cdr3_nt: TGCGCCAGCAGCCAAACCGGGACAGGGGACTACGAGCAGTACTTC
cdr3_aa: CASSQTGTGDYEQYF

v_call: TRBV20-1
j_call: TRBJ2-1
d_call: TRBD2
clone_size: few
cdr3_nt: TGCAGTGCTAGAGATCCTGCGGGAGGGCCTAATGAGCAGTTCTTC
cdr3_aa: CSARDPAGGPNEQFF

v_call: TRBV28
j_call: TRBJ2-7
d_call: TRBD1
clone_size: many
cdr3_nt: TGTGCCAGCAGTTCCGGGACAGGGCTCTACGAGCAGTACTTC
cdr3_aa: CASSSGTGLYEQYF

v_call: TRBV10-3
j_call: TRBJ1-4
d_call: TRBD1
clone_size: -
cdr3_nt: TGTGCCATTGGACAGGGAATGGATGAAAAACTGTTTTTT
cdr3_aa: CAIGQGMDEKLFF

v_call: TRBV4-1
j_call: TRBJ2-1
d_call: -
clone_size: -
cdr3_nt: TGCGCCAGCAGCCAAGTCCGGACTGGCGGGATTACGGACTCCTACAATGAGCAGTTCTTC
cdr3_aa: CASSQVRTGGITDSYNEQFF

v_call: TRBV7-9
j_call: TRBJ1-2
d_call: TRBD1
clone_size: few
cdr3_nt: TGTGCCAGCAGTACTCTACCGGGACAGGAGTATGGCTACACCTTC
cdr3_aa: CASSTLPGQEYGYTF

v_call: TRBV9
j_call: TRBJ2-7
d_call: TRBD2
clone_size: -
cdr3_nt: TGTGCCAGCAGCCCCTTAGCGGGGCCTAGCTCCTACAATGAGCAGTACTTC
cdr3_aa: CASSPLAGPSSYNEQYF

v_call: TRBV20-1
j_call: TRBJ2-7
d_call: TRBD2
clone_size: -
cdr3_nt: TGCAGTGCATATCGGAGGACTAGCGGGAGTATTAGTGGCGAGCAGTACTTC
cdr3_aa: CSAYRRTSGSISGEQYF

v_call: TRBV28
j_call: TRBJ2-5
d_call: -
clone_size: -
cdr3_nt: TGTGCCAGCAGCTTGGGTGTAGGAGCGGAAGAGACCCAGTACTTC
cdr3_aa: CASSLGVGAEETQYF

v_call: TRBV6-1
j_call: TRBJ1-2
d_call: -
clone_size: few
cdr3_nt: TGTGCCAGTGACCCGGACGGTACAAGTGGCTACACCTTC
cdr3_aa: CASDPDGTSGYTF

v_call: TRBV20-1
j_call: TRBJ2-1
d_call: TRBD1
clone_size: few
cdr3_nt: TGCAGTGCTAGAGATGGGACCGGGACAGGTCCGTTTGAGCAGTTCTTC
cdr3_aa: CSARDGTGTGPFEQFF

v_call: TRBV11-2
j_call: TRBJ2-1
d_call: TRBD1
clone_size: -
cdr3_nt: TGTGCCAGCAGCCCCTACAGGGGTGGGTACAATGAGCAGTTCTTC
cdr3_aa: CASSPYRGGYNEQFF

v_call: TRBV20-1
j_call: TRBJ2-5
d_call: TRBD1
clone_size: many
cdr3_nt: TGCAGTGCTAGTCCTAGGGGGACAGGGGACGAGACCCAGTACTTC
cdr3_aa: CSASPRGTGDETQYF

v_call: TRBV10-3
j_call: TRBJ2-7
d_call: -
clone_size: -
cdr3_nt: TGTGCCATCAGGACGACATGGGCAAAGGGCTCCTACGAGCAGTACTTC
cdr3_aa: CAIRTTWAKGSYEQYF

v_call: TRBV10-3
j_call: TRBJ2-3
d_call: -
clone_size: many
cdr3_nt: TGTGCCATCAGTTACTTCTCCGGCACAGATACGCAGTATTTT
cdr3_aa: CAISYFSGTDTQYF

v_call: TRBV20-1
j_call: TRBJ2-3
d_call: -
clone_size: few
cdr3_nt: TGCAGTGCAAGCACCGGGACCTTACAGACAGATACGCAGTATTTT
cdr3_aa: CSASTGTLQTDTQYF

v_call: TRBV30
j_call: TRBJ2-3
d_call: -
clone_size: once
cdr3_nt: TGTGCCTGGTCGAATCTGTGGGCAGATACGCAGTATTTT
cdr3_aa: CAWSNLWADTQYF

v_call: TRBV28
j_call: TRBJ2-2
d_call: -
clone_size: few
cdr3_nt: TGTGCCAGCACCTCCCAGGGTGGGACTTCGAACACCGGGGAGCTGTTTTTT
cdr3_aa: CASTSQGGTSNTGELFF

v_call: TRBV2
j_call: TRBJ1-2
d_call: -
clone_size: -
cdr3_nt: TGTGCCAGCACCTGGGACGGCTTCTATGGCTACACCTTC
cdr3_aa: CASTWDGFYGYTF

v_call: TRBV7-2
j_call: TRBJ2-1
d_call: -
clone_size: -
cdr3_nt: TGTGCCAGCAGCTTCTCTGGCACTAACAATGAGCAGTTCTTC
cdr3_aa: CASSFSGTNNEQFF

v_call: TRBV2
j_call: TRBJ2-5
d_call: -
clone_size: -
cdr3_nt: TGTGCCAGCACCCTGAGGGCAGCCGGAGAGACCCAGTACTTC
cdr3_aa: CASTLRAAGETQYF

v_call: TRBV10-3
j_call: TRBJ2-1
d_call: -
clone_size: -
cdr3_nt: TGTGCCATCAGTGCTCCCGGGACTCGGATAGGAAATGAGCAGTTCTTC
cdr3_aa: CAISAPGTRIGNEQFF

v_call: TRBV20-1
j_call: TRBJ1-4
d_call: TRBD1
clone_size: many
cdr3_nt: TGCAGTGCTAGAGGGACAGGCGAAAAACTGTTTTTT
cdr3_aa: CSARGTGEKLFF

v_call: TRBV20-1
j_call: TRBJ2-6
d_call: TRBD2
clone_size: few
cdr3_nt: TGCAGTGCTCCGGGACTAACGGACTCTGGGGCCAACGTCCTGACTTTC
cdr3_aa: CSAPGLTDSGANVLTF

v_call: TRBV7-9
j_call: TRBJ2-5
d_call: TRBD1
clone_size: -
cdr3_nt: TGTGCCAGCAGCTTCCCGGACAGGGAGGCAGAGGCCCAGTACTTC
cdr3_aa: CASSFPDREAEAQYF

v_call: TRBV7-6
j_call: TRBJ2-2
d_call: TRBD2
clone_size: -
cdr3_nt: TGTGCCAGCAGCGCGGGGGTCCGGGACTGGCCGAACACCGGGGAGCTGTTTTTT
cdr3_aa: CASSAGVRDWPNTGELFF

v_call: TRBV9
j_call: TRBJ2-7
d_call: TRBD1
clone_size: few
cdr3_nt: TGTGCCAGCAGCACAAGGGGGCCTTGGGAGCAGTACTTC
cdr3_aa: CASSTRGPWEQYF